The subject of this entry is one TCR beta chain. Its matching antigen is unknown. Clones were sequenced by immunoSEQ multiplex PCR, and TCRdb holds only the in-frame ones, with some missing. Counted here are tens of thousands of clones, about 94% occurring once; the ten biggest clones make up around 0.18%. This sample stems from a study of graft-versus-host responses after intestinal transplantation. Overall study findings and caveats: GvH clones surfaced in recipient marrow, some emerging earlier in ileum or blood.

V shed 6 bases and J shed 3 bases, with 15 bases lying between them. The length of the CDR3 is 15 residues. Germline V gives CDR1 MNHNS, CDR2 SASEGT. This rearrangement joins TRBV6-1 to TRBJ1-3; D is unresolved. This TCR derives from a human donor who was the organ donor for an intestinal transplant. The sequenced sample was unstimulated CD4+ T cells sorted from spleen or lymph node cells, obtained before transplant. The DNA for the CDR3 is TGTGCCAGCAGGAGAGCGCCAACTTATGGAAACACCATATATTTT. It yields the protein CASRRAPTYGNTIYF.